This T cell receptor (beta chain) was obtained from a study of blood T cell repertoires in COVID-19. Here immunoSEQ multiplex PCR was the method, and the copy in TCRdb shows in-frame clones only, minus some. This table holds some 80,000 clones, about 76% found once. The CDR3 has 17 amino acids. V lost 6 bases and J lost 1; bases outside the gene matches: 11. Germline assignment: CDR1 SNHLY and CDR2 FYNNEI. Material: peripheral blood. The sequence derives from a man older than 75 with acute or convalescent COVID-19. This chain connects TRBV2 to TRBJ2-1; 8 bases map to TRBD2. The CDR3 DNA follows: TGTGCCAGCAGCGCCGTCCGCACTAGCGGATCCTACAATGAGCAGTTCTTC. This translates into CASSAVRTSGSYNEQFF.